Listed here is a single T cell receptor beta chain. The entry originates in a study of blood T cell repertoires in COVID-19. Across the study: Sample material is recorded as cDNA or gDNA derived from T cells, B-cell-depleted T cells, or PBMCs.

In the source study's methods: For nucleated cells, counts were estimated from reference gene primer amplification. Profiling relied on immunoSEQ multiplex PCR, and the TCRdb table lists in-frame clones only, not all of them. That table is the source of V, J and clone size, and D and trimming were worked out from the DNA. The sample records about 220,000 clones, approximately 81% being singletons. CDR1 LGHDT and CDR2 YNNKEL come from the germline V gene (reference sequence). V lost 0 bases and J lost 8; bases outside the gene matches: 7. The CDR3 spans 16 residues. This sequence originates from an older woman who had recovered from COVID-19. Sequenced material: peripheral blood. V and J are TRBV3-1 (or the pseudogene TRBV3-2) and TRBJ1-6; TRBD1 matches 7 bases. The CDR3 sequence is CASSQEFPRGDSPLHF. In DNA, the CDR3 is TGTGCCAGCAGCCAAGAGTTTCCCAGGGGGGATTCACCCCTCCACTTT.